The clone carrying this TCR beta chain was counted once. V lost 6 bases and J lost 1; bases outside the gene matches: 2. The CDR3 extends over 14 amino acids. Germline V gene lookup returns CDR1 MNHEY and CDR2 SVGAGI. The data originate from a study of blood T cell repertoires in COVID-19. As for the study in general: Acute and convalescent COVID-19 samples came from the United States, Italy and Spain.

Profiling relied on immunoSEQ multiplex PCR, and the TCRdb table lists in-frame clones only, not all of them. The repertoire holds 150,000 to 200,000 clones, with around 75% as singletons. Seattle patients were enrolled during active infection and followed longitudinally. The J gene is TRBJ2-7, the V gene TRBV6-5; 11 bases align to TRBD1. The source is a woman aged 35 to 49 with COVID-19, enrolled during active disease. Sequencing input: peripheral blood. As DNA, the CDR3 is TGTGCCAGCAGCAGGGACAGGGGGTCCTACGAGCAGTACTTC. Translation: CASSRDRGSYEQYF.